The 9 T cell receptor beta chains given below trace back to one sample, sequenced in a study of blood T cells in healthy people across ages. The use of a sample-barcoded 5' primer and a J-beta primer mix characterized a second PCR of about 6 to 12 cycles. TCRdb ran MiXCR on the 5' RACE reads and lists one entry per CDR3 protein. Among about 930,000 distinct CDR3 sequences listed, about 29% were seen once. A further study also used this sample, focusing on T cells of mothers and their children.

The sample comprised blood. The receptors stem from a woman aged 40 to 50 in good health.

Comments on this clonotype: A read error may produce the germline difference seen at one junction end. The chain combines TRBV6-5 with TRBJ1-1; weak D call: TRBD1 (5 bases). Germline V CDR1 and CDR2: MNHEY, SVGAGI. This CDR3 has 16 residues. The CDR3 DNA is TGTGTCAGCACCTGGGGGGGTAGGGGCAAGGGCACTGAAGCTTTCTTT. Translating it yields CVSTWGGRGKGTEAFF.

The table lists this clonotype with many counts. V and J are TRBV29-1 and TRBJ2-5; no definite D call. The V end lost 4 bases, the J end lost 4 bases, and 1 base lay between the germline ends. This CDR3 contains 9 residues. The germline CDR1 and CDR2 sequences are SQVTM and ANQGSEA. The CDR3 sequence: CSVGETQYF. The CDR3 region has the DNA TGCAGCGTTGGAGAGACCCAGTACTTC.

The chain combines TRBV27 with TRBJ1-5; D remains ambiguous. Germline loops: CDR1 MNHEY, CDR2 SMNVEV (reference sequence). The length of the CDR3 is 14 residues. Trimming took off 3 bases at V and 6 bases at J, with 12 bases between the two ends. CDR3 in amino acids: CASSFEPVGQPQHF. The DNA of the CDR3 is TGTGCCAGCAGTTTTGAACCGGTGGGTCAGCCCCAGCATTTT.

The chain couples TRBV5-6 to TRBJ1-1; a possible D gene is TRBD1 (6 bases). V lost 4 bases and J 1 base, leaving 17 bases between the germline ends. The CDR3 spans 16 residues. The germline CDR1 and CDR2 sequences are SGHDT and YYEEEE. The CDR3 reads CASSPKTGQKNTEAFF. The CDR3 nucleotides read TGTGCCAGCAGCCCTAAGACAGGCCAGAAGAACACTGAAGCTTTCTTT.

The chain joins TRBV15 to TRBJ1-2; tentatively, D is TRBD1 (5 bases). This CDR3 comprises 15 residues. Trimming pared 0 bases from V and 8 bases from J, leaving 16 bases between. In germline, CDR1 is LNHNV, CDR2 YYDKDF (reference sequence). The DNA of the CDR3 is TGTGCCACCAGCAGAGAACCGCAGGGACTTGACGGCTACACCTTC. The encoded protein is CATSREPQGLDGYTF.

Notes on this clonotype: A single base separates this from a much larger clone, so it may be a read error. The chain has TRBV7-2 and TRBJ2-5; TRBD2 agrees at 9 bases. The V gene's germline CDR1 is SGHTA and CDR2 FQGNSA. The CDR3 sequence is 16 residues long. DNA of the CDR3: TGTGCCCGCAGCTTCAGGACTAGCGTCGTGGAAGAGACCCAGTACTTC. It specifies CARSFRTSVVEETQYF.

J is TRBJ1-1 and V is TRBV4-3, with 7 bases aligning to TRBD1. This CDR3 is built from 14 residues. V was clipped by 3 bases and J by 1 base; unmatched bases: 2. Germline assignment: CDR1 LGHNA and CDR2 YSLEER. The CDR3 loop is CASSHRDRNTEAFF. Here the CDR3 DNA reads TGCGCCAGCAGCCATCGGGACAGGAACACTGAAGCTTTCTTT.

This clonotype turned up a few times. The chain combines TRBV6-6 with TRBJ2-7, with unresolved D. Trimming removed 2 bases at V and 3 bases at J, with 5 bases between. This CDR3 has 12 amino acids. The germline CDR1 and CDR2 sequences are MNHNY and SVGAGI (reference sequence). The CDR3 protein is CASSYEYYEQYF. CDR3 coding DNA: TGTGCCAGCAGTTACGAGTACTACGAGCAGTACTTC.

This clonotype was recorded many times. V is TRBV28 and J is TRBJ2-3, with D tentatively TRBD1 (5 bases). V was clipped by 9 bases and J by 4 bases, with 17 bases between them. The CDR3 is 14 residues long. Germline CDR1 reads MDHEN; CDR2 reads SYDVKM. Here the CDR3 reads CARKMPGKADTQYF. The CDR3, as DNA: TGTGCCAGGAAGATGCCAGGGAAGGCAGATACGCAGTATTTT.